The 25 T cell receptor beta chains below all came from one sample that was sequenced in a study of shared clonotypes between healthy human individuals. Profiling relied on immunoSEQ multiplex PCR, and the TCRdb table lists in-frame clones only, not all of them. The table shows fewer than 3 million clones, with 92% occurring only once. The sequenced sample was naive CD4+ T cells from PBMCs. Subset in this sample: CD45RA+ positively selected. These TCRs come from a man younger than 30 in good health. Some clones in this sample may be carry-over from other donors' samples.

The chain joins TRBV6-5 to TRBJ1-1; 7 nucleotides match TRBD1. The CDR3 totals 13 residues. V shed 4 bases, J shed 3 bases, and the junction held 2 bases outside the gene matches. Germline V gives CDR1 MNHEY, CDR2 SVGAGI. The CDR3 region has the DNA TGTGCCAGCAGTTTCACAGGGGACACTGAAGCTTTCTTT. Protein sequence: CASSFTGDTEAFF.

Of note for this clone: The DNA is omitted, as the CDR3 cannot be located on it reliably, and the CDR3 follows TCRdb's listing. The rearrangement uses TRBV6-1 and TRBJ2-5. The CDR3 sequence runs 17 residues, both termini included. Germline assignment: CDR1 MNHNS and CDR2 SASEGT. CDR3 loop: CASSESPSGRDQETQYF.

This clone showed up just once. The J gene is TRBJ2-1, the V gene TRBV2; no clear D. The CDR3 contains 12 residues. CDR1 SNHLY and CDR2 FYNNEI come from the germline V gene. V was pared by 7 bases and J by 2 bases, with 6 bases between. The CDR3, as DNA: TGTGCCAGCAAATACGCCTACAATGAGCAGTTCTTC. Translated: CASKYAYNEQFF.

To note about this clone: The identical CDR3 is also encoded by other nucleotide sequences in the sample. The chain links TRBV28 to TRBJ2-5; unclear D gene. CDR1 is MDHEN, CDR2 SYDVKM, per germline. Trimming removed 9 bases from V and 5 bases from J, with 7 bases in between. This CDR3 region has 10 residues. The CDR3 sequence: CASGRETQYF. CDR3 DNA: TGTGCCAGTGGAAGGGAGACCCAGTACTTC.

The chain links TRBV5-1 to TRBJ1-2; 9 positions agree with TRBD1. CDR1 is SGHRS, CDR2 YFSETQ, per germline. CDR3 length: 13 amino acids. Trimming removed 0 bases from V and 14 bases from J; junction bases left unmatched: 8. The CDR3 here is CASSLEGQGSFTF. CDR3 in DNA: TGCGCCAGCAGCTTGGAGGGACAGGGAAGTTTTACCTTC.

The chain joins TRBV6-4 to TRBJ2-3, with D perhaps matching TRBD1 or TRBD2 (5 bases each). The ends were cut back, 3 bases at V and 6 bases at J, with 13 bases in the middle. From germline, CDR1 is MRHNA and CDR2 SNTAGT. The CDR3 has 14 residues. The CDR3 reads CASSEVGGPDTQYF. CDR3 coding DNA: TGTGCCAGCAGTGAGGTTGGGGGACCGGATACGCAGTATTTT.

This chain connects TRBV2 to TRBJ2-1, with 9 bases identical to TRBD2. This CDR3 spans 11 amino acids. The V segment lost 6 bases and the J segment 14 bases; nucleotides outside the gene matches: 5. Germline V lookup: CDR1 SNHLY, CDR2 FYNNEI. As DNA, the CDR3 is TGTGCCAGCAGAACAGGGACTAGCAAGTTCTTC. Residues: CASRTGTSKFF.

This clone has only one observation. The chain employs TRBV4-1 and TRBJ1-5, with D possibly matching TRBD1 (5 bases). CDR1 and CDR2 from the germline V gene are MGHRA and YSYEKL. CDR3 size: 16 residues. V dropped 4 bases and J dropped 4 bases, with 17 bases sitting between them. The CDR3 DNA sequence: TGCGCCAGCAGCCGAGGGACCGCAGAGGGGAATCAGCCCCAGCATTTT. It is translated as CASSRGTAEGNQPQHF.

The V gene is TRBV19, the J gene TRBJ2-5; D gene unclear. This CDR3 is built from 13 residues. Trimming shortened V by 3 bases and J by 1 base, and 6 bases separated the two germline ends. Germline V gene lookup returns CDR1 LNHDA and CDR2 SQIVND (reference sequence). CDR3 loop: CASSMNRQETQYF. In nucleotides, the CDR3 is TGTGCCAGTAGTATGAATCGCCAAGAGACCCAGTACTTC.

The V and J genes are TRBV18 and TRBJ2-5, with D unclear. Germline V gene lookup returns CDR1 KGHSH and CDR2 LQKENI. The CDR3 has 15 residues. V gave up 3 bases and J gave up 3 bases, with 14 bases separating them. The DNA of the CDR3 is TGTGCCAGCTCACCCTGGACGGCGTATGAAGAGACCCAGTACTTC. This sequence encodes CASSPWTAYEETQYF.

This clone was detected a few times. The genes are TRBV20-1 and TRBJ1-5; D is possibly TRBD1 (5 bases). The CDR3 runs to 11 residues. The germline V and J ends were trimmed by 5 bases and 11 bases, with 13 bases remaining between them. The germline gives CDR1 DFQATT, CDR2 SNEGSKA (reference sequence). This CDR3 is CSAGAGGAQHF. The DNA for the CDR3 is TGCAGTGCTGGGGCGGGGGGAGCCCAGCATTTT.

As concerns this clone: Different DNA sequences within this sample yield the same CDR3. The chain employs TRBV30 and TRBJ2-5; tentatively, D is TRBD2 (5 bases). CDR3 length: 14 residues. Per germline, CDR1 GTSNPN and CDR2 SVGIG (reference sequence). The ends were cut back, 0 bases at V and 2 bases at J, with 10 bases in the middle. The CDR3 nucleotides read TGTGCCTGGAGTGTAAATCGGGGACAAGAGACCCAGTACTTC. This encodes CAWSVNRGQETQYF.

The chain uses TRBV28 and TRBJ1-1; no clear D gene. Germline V CDR1 and CDR2: MDHEN, SYDVKM. Trimming cost V 10 bases and J 8 bases, with 14 bases left between them. The CDR3 length is 11 residues. The CDR3 DNA sequence: TGTGCCACCGTCCTATCGTACGAAGCTTTCTTT. Translated: CATVLSYEAFF.

The V and J genes are TRBV7-2 and TRBJ1-1; TRBD1 matches at 8 bases. The CDR3 consists of 14 residues. With 1 base clipped from V and 7 bases from J, the junction kept 5 bases outside the gene matches. Germline CDR1 reads SGHTA; CDR2 reads FQGNSA. CDR3 sequence (DNA): TGTGCCAGCAGCTTAGGAGACAGGGGTTTTGAAGCTTTCTTT. It encodes CASSLGDRGFEAFF.

V usage is TRBV7-6 and J usage is TRBJ1-1; D gene uncertain. CDR1 is SGHVS and CDR2 is FNYEAQ in the germline V gene. V was clipped by 5 bases and J by 1 base, with 11 bases between them. This CDR3 contains 14 residues. The CDR3 region is CASSRIQQNTEAFF. The CDR3 region has the DNA TGTGCCAGCAGCCGTATTCAGCAGAACACTGAAGCTTTCTTT.

V is TRBV5-1 and J is TRBJ2-1; D perhaps matches TRBD2 (5 bases). CDR3 length equals 13 residues. CDR1 SGHRS and CDR2 YFSETQ come from the germline V gene. Trimming pared 4 bases from V and 3 bases from J, leaving 8 bases between. This CDR3 reads CASSAGIYNEQFF. DNA for the CDR3: TGCGCCAGCAGCGCCGGGATCTACAATGAGCAGTTCTTC. Based on the CDR3 plus reference TRBV5-1 and TRBJ2-1, the full variable domain is KAGVTQTPRYLIKTRGQQVTLSCSPISGHRSVSWYQQTPGQGLQFLFEYFSETQRNKGNFPGRFSGRQFSNSRSEMNVSTLELGDSALYLCASSAGIYNEQFFGPGTRLTVL.

This clone was observed once. The rearrangement uses TRBV7-2 and TRBJ2-7; D is perhaps TRBD1 (6 bases). Trimming pared 3 bases from V and 2 bases from J, leaving 20 bases between. This CDR3 has 17 residues. The germline V gene encodes CDR1 SGHTA and CDR2 FQGNSA. DNA for the CDR3: TGTGCCAGCAGCTTGCAAGGGAACCACAGGGTCCCCTACGAGCAGTACTTC. Translating gives CASSLQGNHRVPYEQYF.

The J gene is TRBJ1-3, the V gene TRBV7-2; D unresolved. The CDR3 is 15 amino acids. V shed 1 base and J shed 4 bases, with 11 bases lying between them. From germline, CDR1 is SGHTA and CDR2 FQGNSA. The CDR3 DNA sequence: TGTGCCAGCAGCTTAGATCGGGCGGGCGGAAACACCATATATTTT. Translated: CASSLDRAGGNTIYF.

This clone was seen just once. This chain links TRBV4-1 with TRBJ2-5; TRBD2 agrees at 7 bases. CDR1 is MGHRA and CDR2 is YSYEKL in the germline V gene. CDR3 length: 21 amino acids. The junction had 22 bases not matched to a gene; V was cut back by 3 bases and J by 0 bases. DNA for the CDR3: TGCGCCAGCAGCCACGTGTCCTCTAGCGGAGCAATATTTGGGCACCAAGAGACCCAGTACTTC. This sequence encodes CASSHVSSSGAIFGHQETQYF.

The chain joins TRBV11-2 to TRBJ1-4; no reliable D call. The CDR3 runs 14 residues. V was clipped by 6 bases and J by 7 bases, with 15 bases between them. Germline CDR1 SGHAT, CDR2 FQNNGV. CDR3 residues: CASSRWQDSEKLFF. CDR3 coding DNA: TGTGCCAGCAGTCGATGGCAGGATAGTGAAAAACTGTTTTTT.

The chain recombines TRBV19 with TRBJ2-2; the match to TRBD1 covers 9 bases. The germline V gene has CDR1 LNHDA and CDR2 SQIVND (reference sequence). The V and J ends lost 4 bases and 5 bases, in that order; junction bases with no gene match: 5. This CDR3 has 15 residues. In DNA form, the CDR3 reads TGTGCCAGTAGTACGACAGGGGGACTAACCGGGGAGCTGTTTTTT. It encodes CASSTTGGLTGELFF.

Here the CDR3 DNA reads TGTGCCTTGGGGGGGGCAGCGGACAGGGAGGGTGTCGAGCAGTTCTTC. It is translated as CALGGAADREGVEQFF. This sequence joins TRBV30 and TRBJ2-1; maybe TRBD1 (8 bases). Germline CDR1 and CDR2: GTSNPN and SVGIG (reference sequence). This CDR3 is built from 16 residues. Deletions cut 7 bases from V and 10 bases from J, with 29 bases between.

About this clone itself: Other DNA sequences from this sample encode an identical CDR3 as well. CDR3 sequence: CASSLSTDEQYF. The DNA of the CDR3 is TGTGCCAGCAGTTTATCGACAGACGAGCAGTACTTC. The chain couples TRBV28 to TRBJ2-7; TRBD1 might be the D (5 bases). The CDR3 is made up of 12 amino acids. CDR1 and CDR2 (germline): MDHEN, SYDVKM. V was trimmed by 1 base and J by 5 bases, leaving 6 bases between them.

V and J are TRBV28 and TRBJ2-7; D unresolved. The CDR3 has 15 amino acids. The germline V gene encodes CDR1 MDHEN and CDR2 SYDVKM. V was shortened by 5 bases and J by 2 bases, with 16 bases between the two germline ends. CDR3 amino acids: CASSTTPTLPYEQYF. For the CDR3, the DNA is TGTGCCAGCAGTACCACTCCGACGTTACCCTACGAGCAGTACTTC.

The chain recombines TRBV5-1 with TRBJ1-2, with TRBD1 matching 8 bases. Germline V gene data show CDR1 as SGHRS and CDR2 as YFSETQ. After removal of 4 bases from V and 0 bases from J, the junction contained 11 bases not matched to a gene. This CDR3 has 17 residues. The CDR3: CASSQGTGTMTNYGYTF. CDR3 bases: TGCGCCAGCAGCCAAGGGACAGGTACAATGACTAACTATGGCTACACCTTC.